This T cell receptor (beta chain) was identified during a study of PD-1 blockade in mismatch repair-deficient tumors. Comment on this clone: The antigen is not known.

Study conclusions and caveats: Rapid post-treatment expansion, then contraction, generally preceding radiologic response, marked tumor-resident clones.

The method was immunoSEQ multiplex PCR; TCRdb's version includes in-frame clones alone and lacks a portion of them. The table includes about 34,000 clones, less than 90% detected once. PCR or immunohistochemistry showed mismatch repair deficiency in every enrolled patient. Three pembrolizumab responders had their TCRs sequenced. CDR3 length: 15 residues. V lost 4 bases, J lost 2 bases, and 2 bases stayed unmatched. Germline V gives CDR1 SGHNT, CDR2 YYREEE (reference sequence). The sequencing used PBMCs, collected roughly 6 weeks after starting pembrolizumab. The rearrangement links TRBV5-4 to TRBJ2-5; 13 bases map to TRBD2. The sequence was collected from an adult with mismatch repair-deficient cancer. In DNA form, the CDR3 reads TGTGCCAGCAGCACGGGACTAGCGGGGCAAGAGACCCAGTACTTC. Its protein is CASSTGLAGQETQYF.